The clone carrying this TCR beta chain was counted a few times. A multiplex PCR was run with 60 Vbeta primers and 13 Jbeta primers. Using immunoSEQ multiplex PCR, the repertoire was profiled, and TCRdb retains in-frame clones only, with some absent. The sample records fewer than 120,000 clones, over 65% being singletons. The V gene's germline CDR1 is SNHLY and CDR2 FYNNEI. V gave up 3 bases and J gave up 3 bases, with 12 bases separating them. The CDR3 has 14 residues. The data stem from a study of cytomegalovirus exposure and HLA in healthy donors. Sequencing input: PBMCs. The TCR originated in a man aged 30-40 years in good health and CMV-seropositive. The V gene is TRBV2, the J gene TRBJ2-7, with a tentative D call TRBD1 (5 bases). CDR3 bases: TGTGCCAGCAGTGACCCAGGGATGAGCTACGAGCAGTACTTC. Translating it yields CASSDPGMSYEQYF.